This T cell receptor (beta chain) is drawn from a study of persistence of HIV-infected CD4 T cells. Looked up from germline, CDR1 is LNHDA and CDR2 is SQIVND (reference sequence). After removal of 5 bases from V and 2 bases from J, the junction contained 3 bases not matched to a gene. The CDR3 has 16 residues. Study findings and constraints: Proviral oligoclonality tracked with TCR oligoclonality within the same sorted cells.

Cells were stimulated nonspecifically with anti-CD3/anti-CD28 magnetic beads. Sorting selected CD4+ T cells upregulating both CD40 ligand and CD69. CD4+ T cell counts exceeded 400 cells/uL; CMV serology was positive. For approximately 17 hours, CD8-depleted PBMCs received anti-CD28/CD49d costimulation, a CD40-blocking antibody and enfuvirtide. Sequencing used immunoSEQ version 4 in survey mode. Assay: immunoSEQ multiplex PCR; the TCRdb copy retains only in-frame clones and omits some. The sample holds approximately 44,000 clones, around 90% seen once. A word on this clone: Its target is unknown.

This sequence joins TRBV19 and TRBJ2-1; TRBD2 matches at 13 bases. Sequenced here: CD4+ T cells sorted from PBMCs after approximately 20-hour stimulation, sampled from a patient who received antiretroviral therapy. The source of this sequence is an adult man with HIV who was CMV-seropositive. This CDR3 is CASSSLAGGPYNEQFF. The CDR3 DNA reads as TGTGCCAGTAGTTCACTAGCGGGGGGGCCCTACAATGAGCAGTTCTTC.